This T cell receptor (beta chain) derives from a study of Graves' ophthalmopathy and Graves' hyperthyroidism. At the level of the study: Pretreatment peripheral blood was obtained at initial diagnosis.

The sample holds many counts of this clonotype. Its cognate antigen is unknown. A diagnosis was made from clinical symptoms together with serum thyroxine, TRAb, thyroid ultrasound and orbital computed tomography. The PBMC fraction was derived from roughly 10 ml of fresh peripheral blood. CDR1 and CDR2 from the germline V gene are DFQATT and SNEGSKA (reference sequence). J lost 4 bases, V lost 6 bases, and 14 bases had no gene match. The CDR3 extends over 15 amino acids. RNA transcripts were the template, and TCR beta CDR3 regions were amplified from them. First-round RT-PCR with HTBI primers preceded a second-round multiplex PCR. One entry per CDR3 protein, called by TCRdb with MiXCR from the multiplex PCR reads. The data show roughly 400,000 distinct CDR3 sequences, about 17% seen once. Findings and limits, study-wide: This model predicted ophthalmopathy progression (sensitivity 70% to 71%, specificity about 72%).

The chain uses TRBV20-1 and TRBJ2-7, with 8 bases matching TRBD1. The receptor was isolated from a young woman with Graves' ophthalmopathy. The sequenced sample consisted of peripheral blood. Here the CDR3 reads CSAELPAGGYYEQYF. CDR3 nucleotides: TGCAGTGCAGAACTCCCCGCAGGGGGCTATTACGAGCAGTACTTC.